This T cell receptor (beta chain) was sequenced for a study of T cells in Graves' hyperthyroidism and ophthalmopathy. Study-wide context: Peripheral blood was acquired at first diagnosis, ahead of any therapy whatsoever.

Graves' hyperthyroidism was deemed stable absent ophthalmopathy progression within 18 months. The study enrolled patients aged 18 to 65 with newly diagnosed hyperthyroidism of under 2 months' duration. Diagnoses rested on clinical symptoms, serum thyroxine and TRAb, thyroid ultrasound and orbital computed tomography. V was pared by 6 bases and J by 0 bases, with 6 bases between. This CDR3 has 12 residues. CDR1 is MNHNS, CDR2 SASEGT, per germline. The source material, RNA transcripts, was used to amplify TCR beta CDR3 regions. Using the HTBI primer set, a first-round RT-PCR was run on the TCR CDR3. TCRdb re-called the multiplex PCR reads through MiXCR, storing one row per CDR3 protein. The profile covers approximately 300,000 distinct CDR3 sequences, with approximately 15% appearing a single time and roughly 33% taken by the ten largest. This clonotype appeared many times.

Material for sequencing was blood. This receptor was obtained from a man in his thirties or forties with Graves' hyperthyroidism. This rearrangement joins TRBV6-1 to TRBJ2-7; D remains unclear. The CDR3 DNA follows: TGTGCCAGCAGCCCTACCTCCTACGAGCAGTACTTC. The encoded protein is CASSPTSYEQYF.